This TCR beta chain was retrieved from a study of vaccination and CD4 T cells after COVID-19. Overall study: For each participant, vaccination comprised two doses of either the BNT162b2 or the mRNA-1273 vaccine. Whole-study results and caveats: Spike mono-reactive clones accounted for 304 of the 307 vaccine-specific clones found in convalescent patients.

Time point meaning: late sampling 161 to 241 days after vaccination in a few convalescent patients. In the case of this clonotype: No antigen is known for it.

The length of the CDR3 is 13 residues. Trimming pared 0 bases from V and 6 bases from J, leaving 11 bases between. Per the germline V gene, CDR1 is GTSNPN and CDR2 is SVGIG (reference sequence). Using its own MiXCR run on the PCR reads, TCRdb lists one record per CDR3 protein. The table shows around 37,000 distinct CDR3 sequences, with 36% occurring only once. The material was CD4+ T cells from blood, obtained about 7 months after SARS-CoV-2 vaccination. V and J are TRBV30 and TRBJ1-1, with a possible D match to TRBD1 (5 bases). The clonotype was recovered from a human donor who had recovered from COVID-19. The CDR3 reads CAWSVKGIAEAFF. In DNA form, the CDR3 reads TGTGCCTGGAGTGTAAAGGGGATTGCTGAAGCTTTCTTT.